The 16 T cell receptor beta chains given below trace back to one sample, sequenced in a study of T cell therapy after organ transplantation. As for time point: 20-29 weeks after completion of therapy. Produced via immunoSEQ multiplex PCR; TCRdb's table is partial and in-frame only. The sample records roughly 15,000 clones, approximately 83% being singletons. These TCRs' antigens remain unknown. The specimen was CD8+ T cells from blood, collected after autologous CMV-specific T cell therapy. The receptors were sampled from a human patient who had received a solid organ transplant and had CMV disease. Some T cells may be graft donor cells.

For the CDR3, the DNA is TGTGCCAGCAGTTTATCGAGGGGTGAGCAGTTCTTC. Its translation is CASSLSRGEQFF. This rearrangement joins TRBV27 to TRBJ2-1; tentatively, D is TRBD1 or TRBD2 (5 bases each). This CDR3 has 12 residues. Per germline, CDR1 MNHEY and CDR2 SMNVEV (reference sequence). V lost 0 bases and J lost 9, with 6 bases in between.

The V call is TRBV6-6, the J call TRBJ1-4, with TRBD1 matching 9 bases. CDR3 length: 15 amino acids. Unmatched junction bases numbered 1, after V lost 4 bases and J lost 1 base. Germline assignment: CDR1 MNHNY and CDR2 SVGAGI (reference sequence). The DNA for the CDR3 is TGTGCCAGCAGTTTGGACAGGGGAACTAATGAAAAACTGTTTTTT. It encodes CASSLDRGTNEKLFF.

The CDR3 region has the DNA TGTGCCAGCAGTTTGGGACTAGCAAACACCGGGGAGCTGTTTTTT. Its translation is CASSLGLANTGELFF. The chain recombines TRBV7-3 with TRBJ2-2; 9 nucleotides match TRBD2. This CDR3 is 15 amino acids long. Germline values: CDR1 SGHTA, CDR2 FQGTGA. With 6 bases clipped from V and 2 bases from J, the junction kept 4 bases outside the gene matches.

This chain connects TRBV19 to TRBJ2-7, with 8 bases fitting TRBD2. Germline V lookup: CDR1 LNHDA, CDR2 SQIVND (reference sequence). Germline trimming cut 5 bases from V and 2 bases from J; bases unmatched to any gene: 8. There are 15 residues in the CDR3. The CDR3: CASSPGTSTAYEQYF. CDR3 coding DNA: TGTGCCAGTAGTCCGGGGACTAGTACGGCCTACGAGCAGTACTTC.

CDR3 amino acids: CASSEVGGNEQFF. In nucleotides, the CDR3 is TGTGCCAGCAGTGAAGTTGGGGGCAATGAGCAGTTCTTC. This rearrangement joins TRBV6-1 to TRBJ2-1; D is tentatively TRBD1 or TRBD2 (5 bases each). The CDR3 totals 13 residues. CDR1 is MNHNS, CDR2 SASEGT, per germline. Trimming took 1 base from V and 6 from J, leaving 7 bases between them.

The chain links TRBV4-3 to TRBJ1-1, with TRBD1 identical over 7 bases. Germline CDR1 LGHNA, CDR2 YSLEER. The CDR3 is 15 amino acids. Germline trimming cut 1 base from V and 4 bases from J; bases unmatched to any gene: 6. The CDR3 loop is CASSQGTGVSTEAFF. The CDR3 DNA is TGCGCCAGCAGCCAAGGAACAGGGGTGAGCACTGAAGCTTTCTTT.

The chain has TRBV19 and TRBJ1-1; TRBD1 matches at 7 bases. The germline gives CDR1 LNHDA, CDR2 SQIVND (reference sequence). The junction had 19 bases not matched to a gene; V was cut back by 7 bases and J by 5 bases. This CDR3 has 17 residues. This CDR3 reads CASTPRQGRGIVTEAFF. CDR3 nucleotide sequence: TGTGCCAGTACCCCCAGACAGGGACGCGGGATAGTAACTGAAGCTTTCTTT.

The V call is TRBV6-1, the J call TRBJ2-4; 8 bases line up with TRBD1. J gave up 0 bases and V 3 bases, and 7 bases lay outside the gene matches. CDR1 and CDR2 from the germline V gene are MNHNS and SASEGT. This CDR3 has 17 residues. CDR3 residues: CASSDLRGQAAKNIQYF. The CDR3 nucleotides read TGTGCCAGCAGTGATCTAAGGGGACAGGCAGCCAAAAACATTCAGTACTTC.

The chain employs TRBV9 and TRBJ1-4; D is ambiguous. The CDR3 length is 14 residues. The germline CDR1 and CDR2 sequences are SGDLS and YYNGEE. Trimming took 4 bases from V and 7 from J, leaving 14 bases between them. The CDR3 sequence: CASSPNSSGEKLFF. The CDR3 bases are TGTGCCAGCAGCCCGAATAGTTCAGGTGAAAAACTGTTTTTT.

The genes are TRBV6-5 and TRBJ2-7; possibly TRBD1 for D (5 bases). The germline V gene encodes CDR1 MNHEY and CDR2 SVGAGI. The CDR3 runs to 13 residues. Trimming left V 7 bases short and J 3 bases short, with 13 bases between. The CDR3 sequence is CASTLTQGYEQYF. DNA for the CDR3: TGTGCCAGCACGCTGACTCAGGGCTACGAGCAGTACTTC.

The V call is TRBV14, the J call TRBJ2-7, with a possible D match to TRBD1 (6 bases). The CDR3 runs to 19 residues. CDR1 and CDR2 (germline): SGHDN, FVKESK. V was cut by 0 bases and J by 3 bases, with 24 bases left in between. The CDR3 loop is CASSQDAEQGHWLGYEQYF. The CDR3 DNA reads TGTGCCAGCAGCCAAGATGCCGAACAGGGACACTGGTTGGGCTACGAGCAGTACTTC.

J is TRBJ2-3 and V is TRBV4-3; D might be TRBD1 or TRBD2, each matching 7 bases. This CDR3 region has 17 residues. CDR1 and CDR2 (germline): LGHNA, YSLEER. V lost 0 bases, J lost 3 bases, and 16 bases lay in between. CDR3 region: CASSQDIGQGGTDTQYF. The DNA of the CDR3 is TGCGCCAGCAGCCAAGATATCGGGCAGGGGGGGACAGATACGCAGTATTTT.

The chain's CDR3 is CASSEGRAADTQYF. CDR3 DNA: TGTGCCAGCAGTGAGGGCAGGGCGGCAGATACGCAGTATTTT. The V and J genes are TRBV2 and TRBJ2-3; a weak D match, TRBD1 (5 bases). Germline CDR1 and CDR2: SNHLY and FYNNEI. There are 14 residues in the CDR3. Trimming stripped 3 bases from V and 4 bases from J, with 11 bases between.

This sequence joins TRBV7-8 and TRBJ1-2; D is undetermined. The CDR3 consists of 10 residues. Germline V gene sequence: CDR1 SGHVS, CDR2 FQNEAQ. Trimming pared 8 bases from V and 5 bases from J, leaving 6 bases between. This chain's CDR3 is CASGDYGYTF. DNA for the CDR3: TGTGCCAGCGGGGATTATGGCTACACCTTC.

CDR3 amino acids: CASSFVRDGANVLTF. The DNA for the CDR3 is TGTGCCAGCAGCTTCGTCCGGGATGGGGCCAACGTCCTGACTTTC. The chain combines TRBV5-6 with TRBJ2-6; the D gene is possibly TRBD2 (5 bases). V was clipped by 2 bases and J by 3 bases, with 9 bases between them. The CDR3 length is 15 residues. The V gene's germline CDR1 is SGHDT and CDR2 YYEEEE.

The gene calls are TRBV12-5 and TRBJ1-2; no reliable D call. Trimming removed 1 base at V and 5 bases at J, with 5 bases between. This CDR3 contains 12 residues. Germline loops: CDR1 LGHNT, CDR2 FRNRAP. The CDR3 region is CASGLGWYGYTF. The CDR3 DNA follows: TGTGCTAGTGGTTTGGGGTGGTATGGCTACACCTTC.